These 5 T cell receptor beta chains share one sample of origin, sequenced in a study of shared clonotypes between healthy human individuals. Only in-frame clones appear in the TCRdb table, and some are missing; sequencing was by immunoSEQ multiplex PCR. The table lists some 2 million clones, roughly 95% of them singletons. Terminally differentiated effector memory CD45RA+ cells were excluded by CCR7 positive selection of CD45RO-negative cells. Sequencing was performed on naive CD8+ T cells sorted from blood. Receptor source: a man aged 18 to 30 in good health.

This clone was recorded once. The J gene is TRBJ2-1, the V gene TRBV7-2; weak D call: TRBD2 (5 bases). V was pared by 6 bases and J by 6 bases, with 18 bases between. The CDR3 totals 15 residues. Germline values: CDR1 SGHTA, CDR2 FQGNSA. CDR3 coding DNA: TGTGCCAGCAGTTACCGGGAAGGGAGTCGCAATGAGCAGTTCTTC. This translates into CASSYREGSRNEQFF.

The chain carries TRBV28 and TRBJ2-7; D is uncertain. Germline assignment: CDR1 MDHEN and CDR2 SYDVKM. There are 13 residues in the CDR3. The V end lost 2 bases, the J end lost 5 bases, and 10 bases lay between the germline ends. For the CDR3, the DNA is TGTGCCAGCAGTTTAGGGATTCGGGACGAGCAGTACTTC. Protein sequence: CASSLGIRDEQYF.

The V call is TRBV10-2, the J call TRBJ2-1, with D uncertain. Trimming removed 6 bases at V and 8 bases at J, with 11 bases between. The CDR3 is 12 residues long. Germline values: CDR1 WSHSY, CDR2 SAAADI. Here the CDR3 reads CASSGAWDEQFF. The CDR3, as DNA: TGCGCCAGCAGCGGTGCTTGGGATGAGCAGTTCTTC.

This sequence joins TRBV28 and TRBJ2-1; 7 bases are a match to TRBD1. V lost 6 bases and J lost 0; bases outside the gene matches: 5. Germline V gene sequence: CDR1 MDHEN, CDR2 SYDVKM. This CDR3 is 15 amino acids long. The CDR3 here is CASRPRDSSYNEQFF. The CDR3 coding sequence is TGTGCCAGCAGACCTCGGGACAGCTCCTACAATGAGCAGTTCTTC.

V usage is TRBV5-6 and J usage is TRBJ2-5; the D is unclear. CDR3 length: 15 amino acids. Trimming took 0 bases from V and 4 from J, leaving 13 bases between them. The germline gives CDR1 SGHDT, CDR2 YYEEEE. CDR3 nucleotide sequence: TGTGCCAGCAGCTTGGCCCTAGGCATGAGAGAGACCCAGTACTTC. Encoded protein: CASSLALGMRETQYF.